This section outlines one TCR beta chain sequence together with its context. High-throughput TCR beta sequencing covered peripheral CD8+ and CD4+ T cells. These data belong to a study of CD8 T cells in Susac syndrome. Roughly 0.5 to 1 ug RNA was reverse transcribed with random hexamers. One entry per CDR3 protein results from TCRdb running MiXCR on the immunoSEQ multiplex PCR reads. Altogether some 190,000 distinct CDR3 sequences are present, about 94% being singletons, with the ten largest covering approximately 0.1%. V was clipped by 7 bases and J by 5 bases, with 12 bases between them. Germline CDR1 reads MDHEN; CDR2 reads SYDVKM. This CDR3 comprises 12 residues.

This receptor was taken from a human donor in good health. This chain joins TRBV28 and TRBJ2-7, with unresolved D. Input material: CD4+ T cells from PBMCs. The CDR3 region is CASNSPIHEQYF. Here the CDR3 DNA reads TGTGCCAGCAACTCACCCATCCACGAGCAGTACTTC.